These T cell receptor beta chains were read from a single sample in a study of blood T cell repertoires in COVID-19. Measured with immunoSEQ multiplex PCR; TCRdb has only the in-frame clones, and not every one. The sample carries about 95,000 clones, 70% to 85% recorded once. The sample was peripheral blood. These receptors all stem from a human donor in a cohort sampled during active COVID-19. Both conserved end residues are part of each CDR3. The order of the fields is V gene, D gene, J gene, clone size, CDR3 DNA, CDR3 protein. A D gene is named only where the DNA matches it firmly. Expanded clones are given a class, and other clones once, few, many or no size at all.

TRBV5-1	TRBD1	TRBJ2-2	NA	TGCGCCAGCAGCTTGGGACAGGGCAGGATCACCGGGGAGCTGTTTTTT	CASSLGQGRITGELFF
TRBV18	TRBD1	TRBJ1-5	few	TGTGCCAGCTCACCCTCCGTATCAGACAGGGGCAATCAGCCCCAGCATTTT	CASSPSVSDRGNQPQHF
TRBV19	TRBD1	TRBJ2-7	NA	TGTGCCAGTAGTATAGGGACAGGACCCTACGAGCAGTACTTC	CASSIGTGPYEQYF
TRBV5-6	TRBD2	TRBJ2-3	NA	TGTGCCAGCAGCTTCCGAGCGGGGGGGCGAGATACGCAGTATTTT	CASSFRAGGRDTQYF
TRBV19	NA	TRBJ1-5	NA	TGTGCCAGTAGTACAGGCAATCAGCCCCAGCATTTT	CASSTGNQPQHF
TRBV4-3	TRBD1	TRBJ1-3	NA	TGCGCCAGCAGCCAAGATCGGGACAGGGCCTCTGGAAACACCATATATTTT	CASSQDRDRASGNTIYF
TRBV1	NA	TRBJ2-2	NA	TGCACCAGCAGCCGCCCCTATCTGCGGGAGGGCATGAACGGGGAGCTGTTTTTT	CTSSRPYLREGMNGELFF
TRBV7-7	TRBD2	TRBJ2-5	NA	TGTGCGCCGGGGGCGTGGGCGGGAGGGTTAGAGACCCAGTACTTC	CAPGAWAGGLETQYF
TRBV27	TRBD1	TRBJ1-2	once	TGTGCCAGCAGTAGCCGACAGGGGGCAAACCTCTATGGCTACACCTTC	CASSSRQGANLYGYTF
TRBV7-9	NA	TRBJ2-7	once	TGTGCCAGCAGCCCTCACAACCTAGGATCCTACGAGCAGTACTTC	CASSPHNLGSYEQYF